This T cell receptor beta chain was observed in a study of T cells after yellow fever vaccination. General study points: Primary-vaccination clones mostly resurfaced post-booster (around 96% CD4, approximately 89% CD8). The study found a weaker secondary response that peaked faster, day 5 versus 15.

Each CDR3 protein is one row after TCRdb ran MiXCR on the 5' RACE reads. Here the sample spans around 310,000 distinct CDR3 sequences, 7.5% to 9% being singletons. The length of the CDR3 is 13 residues. The V and J ends lost 5 bases and 3 bases respectively, with 10 bases between them. Germline V gives CDR1 SEHNR, CDR2 FQNEAQ (reference sequence). As to this clonotype: Its cognate antigen is unknown.

The starting material was PBMCs, obtained on the day of the first yellow fever vaccination. This TCR was recovered from a man between 18 and 29 years old who received the YFV17D yellow fever vaccine. The chain joins TRBV7-9 to TRBJ1-2; the D gene is possibly TRBD1 (6 bases). The chain's CDR3 is CASSTNRDYGYTF. The CDR3 bases are TGTGCCAGCAGCACGAACAGGGACTATGGCTACACCTTC.